Below, one T cell receptor (beta chain) is given with its context. Every patient had relapsed following autologous stem cell transplantation, and cohorts differed in brentuximab vedotin exposure. The data derive from a study of PD-1 blockade in classical Hodgkin lymphoma. Profiled with immunoSEQ multiplex PCR; TCRdb holds only in-frame clones, not every one. Counted here are 14,000 to 15,000 clones, less than 70% occurring once; the ten biggest clones make up roughly a tenth. The clonotype was recovered from a human donor with classical Hodgkin lymphoma. Source: peripheral blood mononuclear cells (PBMCs), taken at baseline.

CDR3 in amino acids: CASGGLATSYNEQFF. The CDR3 nucleotides read TGTGCCAGCGGGGGACTAGCGACTTCCTACAATGAGCAGTTCTTC. V and J are TRBV27 and TRBJ2-1, with 10 bases matching TRBD2. CDR3 size: 15 residues. Germline V gene data show CDR1 as MNHEY and CDR2 as SMNVEV (reference sequence). J was trimmed by 1 base and V by 8 bases; bases with no gene match: 5.